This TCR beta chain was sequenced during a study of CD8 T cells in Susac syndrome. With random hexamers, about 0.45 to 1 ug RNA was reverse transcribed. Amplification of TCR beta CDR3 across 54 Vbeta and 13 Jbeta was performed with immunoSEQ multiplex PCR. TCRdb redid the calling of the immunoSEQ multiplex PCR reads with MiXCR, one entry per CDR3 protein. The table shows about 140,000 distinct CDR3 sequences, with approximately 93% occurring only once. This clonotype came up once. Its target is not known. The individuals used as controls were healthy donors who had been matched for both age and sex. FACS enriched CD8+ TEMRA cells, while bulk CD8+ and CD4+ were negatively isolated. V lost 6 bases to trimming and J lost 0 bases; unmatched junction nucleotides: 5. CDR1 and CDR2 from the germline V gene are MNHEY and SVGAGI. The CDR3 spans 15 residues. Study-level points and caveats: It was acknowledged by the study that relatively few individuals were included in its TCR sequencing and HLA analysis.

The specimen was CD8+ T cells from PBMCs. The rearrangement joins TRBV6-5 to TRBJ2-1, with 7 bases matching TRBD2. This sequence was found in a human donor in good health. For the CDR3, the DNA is TGTGCCAGCAGCCTACTAGCGAGCTCCTACAATGAGCAGTTCTTC. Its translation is CASSLLASSYNEQFF.